This TCR beta chain stems from a study of T cells after yellow fever vaccination. Study as a whole: Fractions of low cell number were prepared using SMART-Seq v4 Ultra Low Input.

This clonotype was seen a handful of times. Looked up from germline, CDR1 is SGHTA and CDR2 is FQGTGA. Unmatched junction bases numbered 6, after V lost 5 bases and J lost 4 bases. The CDR3 runs 15 residues. A universal primer site and UMIs were added as TCR cDNA was made by 5'RACE template switching. TCRdb re-analysed the 5' RACE reads in MiXCR, keeping a single row per CDR3 protein. The data contain hundreds of thousands of distinct CDR3 sequences, 18% of them singletons. The receptor comes from a man between 18 and 29 years old who received the YFV17D yellow fever vaccine. The chain is built from TRBV7-3 and TRBJ2-1; 9 nucleotides match TRBD2. Sample: PBMCs, taken before the yellow fever booster vaccination. CDR3 loop: CASSPSGALYNEQFF. The CDR3 DNA reads as TGTGCCAGCAGCCCTAGCGGGGCACTATACAATGAGCAGTTCTTC.